This TCR beta chain was sequenced for a study of blood T cells in healthy people across ages. Overall study findings and caveats: The study found TCR beta diversity correlated strongly with naive T cell percentage. No one knew whether donors had CMV, which possibly confounded expanded clonotype changes. While age rose, TCR beta diversity per million T cells dropped in a roughly linear way. Fewer expanded clones and more diversity marked long-lived versus aged donors.

It was with a sample-barcoded 5' primer and a J-beta primer mix that a second PCR of roughly 7 to 12 cycles was run. Each CDR3 protein is one row after TCRdb ran MiXCR on the 5' RACE reads. The sample lists 550,000 to 600,000 distinct CDR3 sequences, roughly 48% occurring once. This clonotype was seen a handful of times. The antigen remains undetermined. The TCR comes from a man at least 80 years old in good health. What was sequenced was blood.

The CDR3 DNA is TGTGCCAGTGTGTCGGGTATCCAAGAGACCCAGTACTTC. Translating gives CASVSGIQETQYF. The J gene is TRBJ2-5, the V gene TRBV7-2, with no clear D. The V and J ends lost 9 bases and 1 base respectively, with 12 bases between them. Germline V gene data show CDR1 as SGHTA and CDR2 as FQGNSA. There are 13 residues in the CDR3.